This TCR beta chain was observed in a study of blood T cell repertoires in COVID-19. Study-level background: The origin of the acute and convalescent COVID-19 samples was the United States, Italy and Spain. PBMCs, B-cell-depleted T cells, or T cells provided the cDNA or gDNA that made up the material.

CDR1 LGHNA and CDR2 YNFKEQ come from the germline V gene. There are 18 residues in the CDR3. Concerning this clone: The junction differs from germline at one of its ends, possibly a read error.

The authors' processing: Reference gene primer amplification yielded estimated nucleated cell counts. Assay used: immunoSEQ multiplex PCR; TCRdb lists only in-frame clones, some missing. For V, J and clone size, that table is used; D and trimming come from the DNA. This table holds 200,000 to 300,000 clones, 70% to 90% found once. The sequence was obtained from a woman in her fifties or sixties with acute or convalescent COVID-19. This chain joins TRBV4-2 and TRBJ2-1, with 7 nucleotides matching TRBD2. Sequenced input: peripheral blood. The CDR3 is CASSQDSWRAGDLNEQFF. CDR3 nucleotide sequence: TGTGCCAGCAGCCAAGATTCCTGGAGGGCGGGAGACCTCAATGAACAGTTCTTC.